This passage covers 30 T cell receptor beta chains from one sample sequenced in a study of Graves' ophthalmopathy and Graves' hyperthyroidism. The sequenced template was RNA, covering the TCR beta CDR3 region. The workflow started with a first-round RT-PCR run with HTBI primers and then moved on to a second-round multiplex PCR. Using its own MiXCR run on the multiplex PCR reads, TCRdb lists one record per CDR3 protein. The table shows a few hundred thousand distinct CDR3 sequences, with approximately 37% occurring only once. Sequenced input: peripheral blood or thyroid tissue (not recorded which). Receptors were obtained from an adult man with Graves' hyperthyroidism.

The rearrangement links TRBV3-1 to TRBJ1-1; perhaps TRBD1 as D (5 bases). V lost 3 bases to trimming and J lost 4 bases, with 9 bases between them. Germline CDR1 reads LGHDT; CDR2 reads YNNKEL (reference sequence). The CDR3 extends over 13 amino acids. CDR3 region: CASSQRGITEAFF. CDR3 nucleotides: TGTGCCAGCAGCCAGAGGGGTATCACTGAAGCTTTCTTT.

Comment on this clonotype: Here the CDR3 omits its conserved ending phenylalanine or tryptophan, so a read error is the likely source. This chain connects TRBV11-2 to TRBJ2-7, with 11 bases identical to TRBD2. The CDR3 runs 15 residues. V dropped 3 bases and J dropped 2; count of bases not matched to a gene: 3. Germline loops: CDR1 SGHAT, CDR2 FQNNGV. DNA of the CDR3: TGTGCCAGCAGCTTGGCTAGCGGGGGGCCCTACGAGCAGTACCTC. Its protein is CASSLASGGPYEQYL.

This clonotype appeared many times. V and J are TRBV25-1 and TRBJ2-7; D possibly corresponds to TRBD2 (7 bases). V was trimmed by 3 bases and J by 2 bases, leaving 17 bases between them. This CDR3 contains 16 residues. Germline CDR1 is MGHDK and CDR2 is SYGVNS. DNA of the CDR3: TGTGCCAGCAGTGATCCGGGGGGCGCGACTCCCTACGAGCAGTACTTC. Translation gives CASSDPGGATPYEQYF.

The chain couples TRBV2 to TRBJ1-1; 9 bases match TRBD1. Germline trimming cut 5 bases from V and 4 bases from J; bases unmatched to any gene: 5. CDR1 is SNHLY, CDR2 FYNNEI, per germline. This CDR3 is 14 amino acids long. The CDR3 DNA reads TGTGCCAGCAGTCCCCAACAGGGGGCCACTGAAGCTTTCTTT. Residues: CASSPQQGATEAFF.

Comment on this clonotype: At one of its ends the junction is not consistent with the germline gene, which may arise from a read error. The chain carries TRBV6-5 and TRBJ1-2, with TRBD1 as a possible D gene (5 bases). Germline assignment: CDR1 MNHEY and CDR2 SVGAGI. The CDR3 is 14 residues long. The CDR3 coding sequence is TGTGCCAGCAGTCGGGACTCCCTCAACTATGGCTACGCCTTC. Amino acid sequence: CASSRDSLNYGYAF.

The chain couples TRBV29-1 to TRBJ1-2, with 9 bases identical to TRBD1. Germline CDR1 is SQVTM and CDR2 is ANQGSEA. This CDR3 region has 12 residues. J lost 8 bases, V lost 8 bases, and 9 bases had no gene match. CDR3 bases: TGCAGCTTGGCTACAGGGGGCCTGGGCTACACCTTC. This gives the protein CSLATGGLGYTF.

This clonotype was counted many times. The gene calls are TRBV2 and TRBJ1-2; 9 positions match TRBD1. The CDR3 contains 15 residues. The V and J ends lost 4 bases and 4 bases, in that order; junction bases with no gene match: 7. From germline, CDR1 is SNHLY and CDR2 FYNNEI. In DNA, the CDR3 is TGTGCCAGCAGTGCTCCGGGACAGGGAGGCTATGGCTACACCTTC. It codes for CASSAPGQGGYGYTF.

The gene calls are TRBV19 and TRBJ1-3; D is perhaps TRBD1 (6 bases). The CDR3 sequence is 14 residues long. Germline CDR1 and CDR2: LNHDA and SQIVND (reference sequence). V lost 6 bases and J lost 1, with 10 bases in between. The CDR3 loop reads CASRGAGSGNTIYF. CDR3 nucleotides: TGTGCCAGTAGGGGGGCAGGGTCTGGAAACACCATATATTTT.

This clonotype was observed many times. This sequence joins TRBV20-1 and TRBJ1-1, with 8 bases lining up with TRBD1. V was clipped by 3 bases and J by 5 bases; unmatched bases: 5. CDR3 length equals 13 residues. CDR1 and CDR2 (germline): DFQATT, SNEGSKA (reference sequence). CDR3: CSASTGGWTEAFF. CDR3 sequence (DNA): TGCAGTGCTAGTACAGGGGGGTGGACTGAAGCTTTCTTT.

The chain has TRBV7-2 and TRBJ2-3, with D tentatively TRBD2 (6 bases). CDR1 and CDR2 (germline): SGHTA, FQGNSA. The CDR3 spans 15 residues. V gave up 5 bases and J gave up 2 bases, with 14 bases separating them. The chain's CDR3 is CASSPGVGITDTQYF. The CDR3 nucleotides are TGTGCCAGCAGCCCGGGGGTGGGTATCACAGATACGCAGTATTTT.

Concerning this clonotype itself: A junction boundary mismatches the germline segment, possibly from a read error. Written as DNA, the CDR3 is TGTGCCGGCAGTGGGGGGAACACCGGGGAGCTGTTTTTT. This encodes CAGSGGNTGELFF. The chain combines TRBV12-3 or TRBV12-4 with TRBJ2-2; D possibly uses TRBD1 or TRBD2 (5 bases each). The CDR3 totals 13 residues.

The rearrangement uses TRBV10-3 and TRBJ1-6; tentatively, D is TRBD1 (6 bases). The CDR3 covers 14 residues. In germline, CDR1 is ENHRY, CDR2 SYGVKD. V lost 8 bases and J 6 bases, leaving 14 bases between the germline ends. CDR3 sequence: CAIGRGGSNSPLHF. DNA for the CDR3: TGTGCCATCGGCCGTGGGGGCTCTAATTCACCCCTCCACTTT.

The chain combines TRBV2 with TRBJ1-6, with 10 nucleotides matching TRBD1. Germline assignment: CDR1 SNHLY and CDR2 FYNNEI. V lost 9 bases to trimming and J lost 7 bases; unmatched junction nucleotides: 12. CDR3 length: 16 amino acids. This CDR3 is CARSIGQGDWNSPLHF. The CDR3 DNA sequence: TGTGCCAGGTCGATCGGACAGGGGGATTGGAATTCACCCCTCCACTTT.

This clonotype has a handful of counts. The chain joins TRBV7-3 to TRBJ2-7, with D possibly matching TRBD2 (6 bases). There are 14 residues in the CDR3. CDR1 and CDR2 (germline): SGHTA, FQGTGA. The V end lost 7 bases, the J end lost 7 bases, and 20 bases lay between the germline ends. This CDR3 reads CASTQMGTPSEQYF. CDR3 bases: TGTGCCAGCACCCAGATGGGGACTCCCAGTGAGCAGTACTTC.

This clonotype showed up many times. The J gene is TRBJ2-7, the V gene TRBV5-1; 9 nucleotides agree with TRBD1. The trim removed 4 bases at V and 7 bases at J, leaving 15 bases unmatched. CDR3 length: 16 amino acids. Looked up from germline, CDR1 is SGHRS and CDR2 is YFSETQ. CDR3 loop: CASSHTITGGAGEQYF. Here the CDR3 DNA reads TGCGCCAGCAGCCATACTATTACAGGGGGCGCGGGGGAGCAGTACTTC.

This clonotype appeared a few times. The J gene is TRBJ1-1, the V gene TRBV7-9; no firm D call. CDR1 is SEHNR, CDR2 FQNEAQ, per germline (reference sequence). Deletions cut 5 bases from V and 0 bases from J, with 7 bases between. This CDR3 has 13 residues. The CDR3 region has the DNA TGTGCCAGCAGCGCGCTTATGAACACTGAAGCTTTCTTT. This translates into CASSALMNTEAFF.

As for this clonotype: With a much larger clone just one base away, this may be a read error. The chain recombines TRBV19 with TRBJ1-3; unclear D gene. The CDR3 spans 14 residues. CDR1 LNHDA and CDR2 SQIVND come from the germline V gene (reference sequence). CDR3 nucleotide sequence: TGTGTCAGTAGTATCGGAGGTCCTGGAAACACCATATATTTT. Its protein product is CVSSIGGPGNTIYF.

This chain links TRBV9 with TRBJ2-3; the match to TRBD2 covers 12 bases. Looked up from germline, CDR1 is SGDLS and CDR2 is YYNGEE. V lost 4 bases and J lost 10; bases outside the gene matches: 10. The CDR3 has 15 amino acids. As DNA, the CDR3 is TGTGCCAGCAGCCAAGGCCACCTAGCGGGAGGGGCGCAGTATTTT. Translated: CASSQGHLAGGAQYF.

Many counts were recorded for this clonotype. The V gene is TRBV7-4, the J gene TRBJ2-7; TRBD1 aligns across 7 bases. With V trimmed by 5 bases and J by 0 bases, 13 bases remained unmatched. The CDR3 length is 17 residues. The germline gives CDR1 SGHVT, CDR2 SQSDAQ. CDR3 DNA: TGTGCCAGCAGCCGGGAAAGGACAGGTTTAAGCTCCTACGAGCAGTACTTC. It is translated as CASSRERTGLSSYEQYF.

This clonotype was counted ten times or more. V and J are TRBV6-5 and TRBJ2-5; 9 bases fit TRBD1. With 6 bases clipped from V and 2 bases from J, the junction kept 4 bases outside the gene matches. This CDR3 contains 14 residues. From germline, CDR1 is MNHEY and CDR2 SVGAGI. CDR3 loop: CASRPGTGQETQYF. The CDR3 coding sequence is TGTGCCAGCAGACCCGGGACAGGGCAAGAGACCCAGTACTTC.

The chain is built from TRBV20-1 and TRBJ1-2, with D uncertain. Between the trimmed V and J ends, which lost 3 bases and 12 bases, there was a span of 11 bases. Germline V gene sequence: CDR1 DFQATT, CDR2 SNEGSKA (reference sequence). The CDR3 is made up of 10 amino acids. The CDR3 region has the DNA TGCAGTGCTAGGAGCCAGGCTAACACCTTC. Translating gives CSARSQANTF.

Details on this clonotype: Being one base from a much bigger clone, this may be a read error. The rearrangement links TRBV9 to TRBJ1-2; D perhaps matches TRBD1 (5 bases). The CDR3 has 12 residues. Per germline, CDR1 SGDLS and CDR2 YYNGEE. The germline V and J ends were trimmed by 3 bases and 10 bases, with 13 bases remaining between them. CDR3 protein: CASSAYRNDYTF. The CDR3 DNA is TGTGCCAGCAGCGCTTACAGGAATGACTACACCTTC. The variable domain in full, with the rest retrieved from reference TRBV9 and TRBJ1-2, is DSGVTQTPKHLITATGQRVTLRCSPRSGDLSVYWYQQSLDQGLQFLIQYYNGEERAKGNILERFSAQQFPDLHSELNLSSLELGDSALYFCASSAYRNDYTFGSGTRLTVV.

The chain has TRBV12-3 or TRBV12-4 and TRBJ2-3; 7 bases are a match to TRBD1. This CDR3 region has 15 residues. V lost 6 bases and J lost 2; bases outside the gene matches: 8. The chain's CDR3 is CASRRTGAITDTQYF. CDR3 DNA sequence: TGTGCCAGCAGAAGAACAGGGGCCATCACAGATACGCAGTATTTT.

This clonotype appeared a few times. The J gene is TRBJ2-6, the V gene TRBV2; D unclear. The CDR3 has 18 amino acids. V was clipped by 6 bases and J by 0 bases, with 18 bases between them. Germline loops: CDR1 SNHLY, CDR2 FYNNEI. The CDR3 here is CASSQISGGLSGANVLTF. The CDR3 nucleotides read TGTGCCAGCAGCCAAATATCTGGTGGTCTCTCTGGGGCCAACGTCCTGACTTTC.

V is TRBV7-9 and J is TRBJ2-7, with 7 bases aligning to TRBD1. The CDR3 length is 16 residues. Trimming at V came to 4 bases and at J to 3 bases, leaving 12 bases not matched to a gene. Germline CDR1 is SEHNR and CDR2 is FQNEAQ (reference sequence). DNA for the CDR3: TGTGCCAGCAGCTCCCCCCCAACAGGGGTTGTCTACGAGCAGTACTTC. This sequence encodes CASSSPPTGVVYEQYF. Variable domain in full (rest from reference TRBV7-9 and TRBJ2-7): DTGVSQNPRHKITKRGQNVTFRCDPISEHNRLYWYRQTLGQGPEFLTYFQNEAQLEKSRLLSDRFSAERPKGSFSTLEIQRTEQGDSAMYLCASSSPPTGVVYEQYFGPGTRLTVT.

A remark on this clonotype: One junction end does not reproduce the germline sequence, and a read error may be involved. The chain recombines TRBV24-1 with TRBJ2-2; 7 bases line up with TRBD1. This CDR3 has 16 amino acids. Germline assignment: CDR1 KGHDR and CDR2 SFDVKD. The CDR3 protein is CATSDMTGSVGNEQFF. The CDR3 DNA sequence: TGTGCCACCAGTGATATGACAGGGTCCGTCGGGAATGAGCAGTTTTTT.

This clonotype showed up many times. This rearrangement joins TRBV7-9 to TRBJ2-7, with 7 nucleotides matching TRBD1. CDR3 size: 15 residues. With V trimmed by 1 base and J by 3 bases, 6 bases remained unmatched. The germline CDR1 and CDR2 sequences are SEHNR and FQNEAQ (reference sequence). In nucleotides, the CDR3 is TGTGCCAGCAGCTTAGTCGGTTCAGGGGGCTACGAGCAGTACTTC. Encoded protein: CASSLVGSGGYEQYF.

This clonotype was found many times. CDR3 sequence reads: CAWSDRVSAFF. CDR3 coding DNA: TGTGCCTGGAGTGACAGGGTATCGGCTTTCTTT. The V call is TRBV30, the J call TRBJ1-1, with D tentatively TRBD1 (6 bases). V was trimmed by 1 base and J by 11 bases, leaving 11 bases between them. The CDR3 spans 11 residues. Germline CDR1 is GTSNPN and CDR2 is SVGIG (reference sequence).

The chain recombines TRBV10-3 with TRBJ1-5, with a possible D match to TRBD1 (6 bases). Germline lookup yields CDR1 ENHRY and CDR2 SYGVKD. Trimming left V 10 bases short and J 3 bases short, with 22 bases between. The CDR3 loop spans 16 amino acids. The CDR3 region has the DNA TGTGCCAGCTCACCACCGGGCACAGGGATCAATCAGCCCCAGCATTTT. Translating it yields CASSPPGTGINQPQHF.

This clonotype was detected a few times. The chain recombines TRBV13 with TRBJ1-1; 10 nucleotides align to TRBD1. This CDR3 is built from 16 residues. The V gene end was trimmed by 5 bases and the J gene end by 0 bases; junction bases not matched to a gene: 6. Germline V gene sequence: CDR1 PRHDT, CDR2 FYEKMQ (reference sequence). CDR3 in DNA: TGTGCCAGCAGCCGGGGACAGGGGCCAATGAACACTGAAGCTTTCTTT. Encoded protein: CASSRGQGPMNTEAFF.